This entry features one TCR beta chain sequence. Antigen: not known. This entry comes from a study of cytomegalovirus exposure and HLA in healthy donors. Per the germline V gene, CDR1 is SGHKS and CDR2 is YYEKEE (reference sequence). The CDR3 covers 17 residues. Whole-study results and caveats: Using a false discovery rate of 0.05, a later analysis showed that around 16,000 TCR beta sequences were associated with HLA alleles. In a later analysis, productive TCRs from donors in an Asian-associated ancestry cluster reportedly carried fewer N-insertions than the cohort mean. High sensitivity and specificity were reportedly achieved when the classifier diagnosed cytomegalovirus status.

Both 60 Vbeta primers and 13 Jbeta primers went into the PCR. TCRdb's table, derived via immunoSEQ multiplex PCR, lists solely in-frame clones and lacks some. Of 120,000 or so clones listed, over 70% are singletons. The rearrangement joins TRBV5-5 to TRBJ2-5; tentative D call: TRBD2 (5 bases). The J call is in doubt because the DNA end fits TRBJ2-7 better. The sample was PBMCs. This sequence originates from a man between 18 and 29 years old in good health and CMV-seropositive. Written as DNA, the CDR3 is TGTGCCAGCAGCTTGTTAGCCCCTGGACTGGTTGCCTACGAGCAGTACTTC. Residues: CASSLLAPGLVAYEQYF.